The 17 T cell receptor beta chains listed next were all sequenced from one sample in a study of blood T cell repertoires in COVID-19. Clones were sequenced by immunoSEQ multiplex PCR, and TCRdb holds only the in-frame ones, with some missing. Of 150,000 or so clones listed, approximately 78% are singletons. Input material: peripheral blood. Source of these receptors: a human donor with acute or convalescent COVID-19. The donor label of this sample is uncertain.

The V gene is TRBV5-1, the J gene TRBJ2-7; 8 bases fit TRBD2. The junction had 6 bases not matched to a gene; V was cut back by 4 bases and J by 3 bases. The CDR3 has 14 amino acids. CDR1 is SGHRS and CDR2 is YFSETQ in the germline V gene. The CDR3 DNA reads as TGCGCCAGCAGCGCCCGCGGGGGGAACTACGAGCAGTACTTC. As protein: CASSARGGNYEQYF. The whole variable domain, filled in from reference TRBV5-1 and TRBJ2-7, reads KAGVTQTPRYLIKTRGQQVTLSCSPISGHRSVSWYQQTPGQGLQFLFEYFSETQRNKGNFPGRFSGRQFSNSRSEMNVSTLELGDSALYLCASSARGGNYEQYFGPGTRLTVT.

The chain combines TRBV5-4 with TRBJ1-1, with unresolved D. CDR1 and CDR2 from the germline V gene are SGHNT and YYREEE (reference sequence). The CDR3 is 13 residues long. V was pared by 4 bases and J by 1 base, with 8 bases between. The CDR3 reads CASSLDWNTEAFF. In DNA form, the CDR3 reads TGTGCCAGCAGCCTCGACTGGAACACTGAAGCTTTCTTT. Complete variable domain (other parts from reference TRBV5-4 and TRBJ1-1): ETGVTQSPTHLIKTRGQQVTLRCSSQSGHNTVSWYQQALGQGPQFIFQYYREEENGRGNFPPRFSGLQFPNYSSELNVNALELDDSALYLCASSLDWNTEAFFGQGTRLTVV.

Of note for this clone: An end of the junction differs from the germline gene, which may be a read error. CDR3: CASSQDASTGLLF. In DNA, the CDR3 is TGCGCCAGCAGCCAAGATGCCTCGACAGGCCTCCTTTTT. The chain carries TRBV4-1 and TRBJ1-6; tentative D call: TRBD1 (6 bases). The germline gives CDR1 MGHRA, CDR2 YSYEKL. The CDR3 has 13 residues.

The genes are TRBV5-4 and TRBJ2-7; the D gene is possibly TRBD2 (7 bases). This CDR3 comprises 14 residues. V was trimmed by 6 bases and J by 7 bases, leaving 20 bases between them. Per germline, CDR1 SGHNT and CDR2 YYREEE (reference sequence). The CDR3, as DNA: TGTGCCAGCACCCCGTCCGCGGGGGCGGGTGAGCAGTACTTC. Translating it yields CASTPSAGAGEQYF.

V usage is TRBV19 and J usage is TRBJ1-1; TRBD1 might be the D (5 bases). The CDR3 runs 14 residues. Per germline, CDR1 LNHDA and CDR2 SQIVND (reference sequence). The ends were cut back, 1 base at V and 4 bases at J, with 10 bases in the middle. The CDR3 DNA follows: TGTGCCAGTAGTATAGGTGGGGCGAGCACTGAAGCTTTCTTT. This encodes CASSIGGASTEAFF.

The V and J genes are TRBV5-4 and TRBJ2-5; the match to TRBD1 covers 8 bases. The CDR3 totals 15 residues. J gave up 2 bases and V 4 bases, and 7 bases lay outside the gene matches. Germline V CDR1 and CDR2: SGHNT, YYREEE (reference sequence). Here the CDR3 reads CASSPRTGTQETQYF. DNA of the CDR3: TGTGCCAGCAGCCCCAGGACAGGGACGCAAGAGACCCAGTACTTC. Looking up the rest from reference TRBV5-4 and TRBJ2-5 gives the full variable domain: ETGVTQSPTHLIKTRGQQVTLRCSSQSGHNTVSWYQQALGQGPQFIFQYYREEENGRGNFPPRFSGLQFPNYSSELNVNALELDDSALYLCASSPRTGTQETQYFGPGTRLLVL.

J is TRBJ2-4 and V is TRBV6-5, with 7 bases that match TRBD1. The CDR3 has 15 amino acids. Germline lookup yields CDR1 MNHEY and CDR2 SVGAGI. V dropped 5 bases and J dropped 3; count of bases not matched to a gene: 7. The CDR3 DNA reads TGTGCCAGCAGTCGCCGGGGACAGCTCAAAAACATTCAGTACTTC. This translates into CASSRRGQLKNIQYF.

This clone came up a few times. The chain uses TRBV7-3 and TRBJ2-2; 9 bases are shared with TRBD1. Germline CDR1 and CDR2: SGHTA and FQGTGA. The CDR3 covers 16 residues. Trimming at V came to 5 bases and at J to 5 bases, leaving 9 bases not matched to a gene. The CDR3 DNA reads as TGTGCCAGCAGCCCGTCGGGACAGGGTGCAACCGGGGAGCTGTTTTTT. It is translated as CASSPSGQGATGELFF.

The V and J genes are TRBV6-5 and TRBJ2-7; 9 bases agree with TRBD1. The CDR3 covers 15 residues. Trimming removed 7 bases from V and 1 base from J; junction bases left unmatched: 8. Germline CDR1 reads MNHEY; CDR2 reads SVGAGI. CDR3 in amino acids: CASKGTGLRSYEQYF. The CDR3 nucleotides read TGTGCCAGCAAAGGGACAGGGTTGAGGTCCTACGAGCAGTACTTC.

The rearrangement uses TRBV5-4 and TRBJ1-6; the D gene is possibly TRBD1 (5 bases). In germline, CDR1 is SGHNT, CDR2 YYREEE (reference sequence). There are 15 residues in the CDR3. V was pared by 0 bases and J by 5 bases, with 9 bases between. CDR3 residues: CASSLDPGHNSPLHF. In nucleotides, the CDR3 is TGTGCCAGCAGCTTGGATCCAGGGCATAATTCACCCCTCCACTTT.

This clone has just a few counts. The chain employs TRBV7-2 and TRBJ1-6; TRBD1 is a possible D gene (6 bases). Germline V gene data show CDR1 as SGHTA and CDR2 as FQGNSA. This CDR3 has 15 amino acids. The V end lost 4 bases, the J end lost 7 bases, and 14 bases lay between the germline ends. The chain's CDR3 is CASSYQRTANSPLHF. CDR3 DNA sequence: TGTGCCAGCAGCTACCAACGGACAGCAAATTCACCCCTCCACTTT.

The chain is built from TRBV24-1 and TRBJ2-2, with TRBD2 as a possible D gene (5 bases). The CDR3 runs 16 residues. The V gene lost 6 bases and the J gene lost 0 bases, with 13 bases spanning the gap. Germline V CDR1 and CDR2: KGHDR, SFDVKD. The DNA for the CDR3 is TGTGCCACCAGTTCCGCGGGTAGTGCGAACACCGGGGAGCTGTTTTTT. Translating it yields CATSSAGSANTGELFF.

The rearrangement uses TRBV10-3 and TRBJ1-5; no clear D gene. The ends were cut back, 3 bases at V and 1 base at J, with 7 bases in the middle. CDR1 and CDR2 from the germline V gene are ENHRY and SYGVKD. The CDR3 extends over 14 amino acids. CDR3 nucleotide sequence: TGTGCCATCAGTGATGAGGCGAGCAATCAGCCCCAGCATTTT. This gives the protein CAISDEASNQPQHF.

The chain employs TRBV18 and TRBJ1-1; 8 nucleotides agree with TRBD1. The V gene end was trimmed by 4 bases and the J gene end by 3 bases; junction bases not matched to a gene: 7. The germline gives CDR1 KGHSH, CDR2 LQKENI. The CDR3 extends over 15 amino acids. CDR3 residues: CASSLKAGGDTEAFF. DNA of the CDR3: TGTGCCAGCTCACTGAAAGCAGGGGGCGACACTGAAGCTTTCTTT.

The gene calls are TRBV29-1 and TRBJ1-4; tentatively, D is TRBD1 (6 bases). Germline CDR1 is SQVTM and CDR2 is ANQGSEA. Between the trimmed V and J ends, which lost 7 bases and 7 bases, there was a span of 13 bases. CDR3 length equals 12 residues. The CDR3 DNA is TGCAGCGCCGGGACAAGGGGTGAAAAACTGTTTTTT. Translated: CSAGTRGEKLFF.

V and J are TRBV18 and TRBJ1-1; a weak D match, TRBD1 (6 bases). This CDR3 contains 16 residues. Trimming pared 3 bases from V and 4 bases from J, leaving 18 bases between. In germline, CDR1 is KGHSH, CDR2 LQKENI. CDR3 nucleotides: TGTGCCAGCTCACCCCTACAGGGAGTGGAGTCCACTGAAGCTTTCTTT. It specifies CASSPLQGVESTEAFF.

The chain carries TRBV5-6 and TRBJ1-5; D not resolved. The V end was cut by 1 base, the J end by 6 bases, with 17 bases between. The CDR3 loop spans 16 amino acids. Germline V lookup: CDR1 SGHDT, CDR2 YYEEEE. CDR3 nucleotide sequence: TGTGCCAGCAGCTTGCGAGAAATAGAGGGCATTCAGCCCCAGCATTTT. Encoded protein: CASSLREIEGIQPQHF.